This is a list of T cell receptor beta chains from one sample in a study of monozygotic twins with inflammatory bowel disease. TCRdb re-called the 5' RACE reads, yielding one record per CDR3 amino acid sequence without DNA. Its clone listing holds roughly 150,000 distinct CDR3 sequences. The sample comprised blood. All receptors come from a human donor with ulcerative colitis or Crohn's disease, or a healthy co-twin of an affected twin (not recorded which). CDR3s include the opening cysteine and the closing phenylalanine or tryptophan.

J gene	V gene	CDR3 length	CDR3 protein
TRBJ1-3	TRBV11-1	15	CASSRPGTSGNTIYF
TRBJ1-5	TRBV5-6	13	CASSLGRVTPQHF
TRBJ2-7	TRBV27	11	CASSFGYEQYF
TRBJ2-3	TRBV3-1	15	CASSRAGGVADTQYF
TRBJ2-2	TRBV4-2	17	CASSQDLRRGNTGELFF
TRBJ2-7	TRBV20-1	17	CSAGLAGDYWNYYEQYF
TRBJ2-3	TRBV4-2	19	CASSQEGMVAGGRADTQYF
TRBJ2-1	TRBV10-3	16	CAINVRGTLNTYEQFF
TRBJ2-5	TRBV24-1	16	CATGVWGGGDQETQYF
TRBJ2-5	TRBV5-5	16	CASSLGPDRDRETQYF
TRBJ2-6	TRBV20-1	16	CSASQGSFSGANVLTF
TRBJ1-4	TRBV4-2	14	CASSQIGVDEKLFF
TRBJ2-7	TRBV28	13	CASSLSDSYEQYF
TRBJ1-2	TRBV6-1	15	CASRGPTAANYGYTF
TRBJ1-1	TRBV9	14	CASSARGGGTEAFF
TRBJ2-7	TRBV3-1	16	CASSQELAGMSYEQYF
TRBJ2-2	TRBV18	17	CASSLGLAGTNTGELFF
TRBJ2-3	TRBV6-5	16	CASSSGPQRTTDTQYF